The source of this T cell receptor (beta chain) is a study of cytomegalovirus exposure and HLA in healthy donors. V shed 5 bases and J 4 bases; nucleotides not matched to a gene: 7. The CDR3 consists of 15 residues. Germline V gene sequence: CDR1 SGHNT, CDR2 YYREEE (reference sequence). The primer mix had 60 Vbeta and 13 Jbeta primers. This table comes from immunoSEQ multiplex PCR, and its TCRdb copy is limited to in-frame clones, with some not included. The profile shows some 120,000 clones, around 82% of them singletons. The sequencing sample was made of PBMCs. The rearrangement joins TRBV5-4 to TRBJ1-3; 9 bases fit TRBD1. The TCR sequence derives from a man in his forties or fifties in good health and CMV-seronegative. For the CDR3, the DNA is TGTGCCAGCAGGCCGGGACAGGGCGTCGGAAACACCATATATTTT. Translating it yields CASRPGQGVGNTIYF.